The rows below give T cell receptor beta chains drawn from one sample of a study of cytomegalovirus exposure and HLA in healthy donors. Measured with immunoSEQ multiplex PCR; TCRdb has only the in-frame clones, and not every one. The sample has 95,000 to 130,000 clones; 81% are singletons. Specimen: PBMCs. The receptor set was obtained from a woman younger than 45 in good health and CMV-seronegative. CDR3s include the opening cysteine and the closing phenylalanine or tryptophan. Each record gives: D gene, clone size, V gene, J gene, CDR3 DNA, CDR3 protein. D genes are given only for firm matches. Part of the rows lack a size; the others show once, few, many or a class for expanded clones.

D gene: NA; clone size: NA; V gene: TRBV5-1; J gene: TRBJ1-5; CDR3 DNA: TGCGCCAGCAGCTTGGGGGACATGAATCAGCCCCAGCATTTT; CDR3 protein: CASSLGDMNQPQHF
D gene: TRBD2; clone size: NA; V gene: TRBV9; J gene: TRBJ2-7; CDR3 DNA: TGTGCCAGCAGCGTAGGTAGCGGGAGGTTCCCCTACGAGCAGTACTTC; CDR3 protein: CASSVGSGRFPYEQYF
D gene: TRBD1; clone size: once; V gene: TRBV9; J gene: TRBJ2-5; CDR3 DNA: TGTGCCAGCAGTCCTGAAACAGGGGAAGAGACCCAGTACTTC; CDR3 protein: CASSPETGEETQYF
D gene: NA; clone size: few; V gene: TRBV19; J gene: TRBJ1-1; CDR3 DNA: TGTGCCAGTAGGAAGGGGGGGGGCACTGAAGCTTTCTTT; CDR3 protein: CASRKGGGTEAFF
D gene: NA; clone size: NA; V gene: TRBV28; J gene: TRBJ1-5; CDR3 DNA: TGTGCCAGCAGTGGACAGAGCAATCAGCCCCAGCATTTT; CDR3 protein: CASSGQSNQPQHF
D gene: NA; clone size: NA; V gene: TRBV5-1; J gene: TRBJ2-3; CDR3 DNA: TGCGCCAGCAGCTTAGTAGGGGAAGATACGCAGTATTTT; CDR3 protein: CASSLVGEDTQYF
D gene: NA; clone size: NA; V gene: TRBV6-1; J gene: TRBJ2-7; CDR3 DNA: TGTGCCAGCAGTGCCTATGGGGGGGCCGGATACGAGCAGTACTTC; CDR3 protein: CASSAYGGAGYEQYF
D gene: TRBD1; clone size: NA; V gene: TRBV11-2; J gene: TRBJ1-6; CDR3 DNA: TGTGCCAGCAGCTTTGCTCTACAGGGGGCGGAATCACCCCTCCACTTT; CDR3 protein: CASSFALQGAESPLHF
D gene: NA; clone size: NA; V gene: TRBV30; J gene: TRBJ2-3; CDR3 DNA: TGTGCCTGGAGTCCGACTCCTACTAGCACAGATACGCAGTATTTT; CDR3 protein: CAWSPTPTSTDTQYF
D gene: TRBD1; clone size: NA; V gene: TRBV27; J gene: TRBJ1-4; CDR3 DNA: TGTGCCAGCAGTTTACAGGGGGCTGCTAATGAAAAACTGTTTTTT; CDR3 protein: CASSLQGAANEKLFF
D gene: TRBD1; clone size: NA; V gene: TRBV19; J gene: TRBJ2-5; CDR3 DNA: TGTGCCAGTACCCCGACAGGGGACCAAGAGACCCAGTACTTC; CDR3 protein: CASTPTGDQETQYF
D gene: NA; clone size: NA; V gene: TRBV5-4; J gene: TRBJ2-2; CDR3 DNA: TGTGCCAGCAGCCCGGGTGGGAACACCGGGGAGCTGCTTTTT; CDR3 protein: CASSPGGNTGELLF
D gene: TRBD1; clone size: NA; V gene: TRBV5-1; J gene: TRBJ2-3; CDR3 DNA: TGCGCCAGCAGCTTCAACGACAGGGGGGTGGGTACGCAGTATTTT; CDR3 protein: CASSFNDRGVGTQYF
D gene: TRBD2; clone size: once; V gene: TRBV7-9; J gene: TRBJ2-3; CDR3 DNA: TGTGCCAGCAGCCCGAAGCCCTCCTGGCGGGAGGGTGGCACAGATACGCAGTATTTT; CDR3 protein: CASSPKPSWREGGTDTQYF
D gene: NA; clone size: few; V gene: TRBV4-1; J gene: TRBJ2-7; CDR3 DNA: TGCGCCAGCAGCCAAGAAGAAAGAGCGTACGAGCAGTACTTC; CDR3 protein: CASSQEERAYEQYF
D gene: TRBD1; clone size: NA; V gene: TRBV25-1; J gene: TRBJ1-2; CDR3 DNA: TGTGCCAGCAGTGCCCGGGACAGGGGATTCAACTATGGCTACACCTTC; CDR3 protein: CASSARDRGFNYGYTF
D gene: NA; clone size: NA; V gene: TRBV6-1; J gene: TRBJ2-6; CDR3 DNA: TGTGCCAGCACCCCGGTCGGGACTGGGGCCAACGTCCTGACTTTC; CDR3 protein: CASTPVGTGANVLTF
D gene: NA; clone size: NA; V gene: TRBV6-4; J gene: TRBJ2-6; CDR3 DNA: TGTGCCAGCAGTGAACTCTCTGGGGCCAACGTCCTGACTTTC; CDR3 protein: CASSELSGANVLTF
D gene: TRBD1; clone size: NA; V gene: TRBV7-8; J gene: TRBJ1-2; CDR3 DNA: TGTGCCAGCAGCGAGACAGGGGTCCATGGCTACACCTTC; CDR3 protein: CASSETGVHGYTF
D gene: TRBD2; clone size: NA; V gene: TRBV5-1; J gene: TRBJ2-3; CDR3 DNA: TGCGCCAGCAGCCGCGAACTAGCGACATACACAGATACGCAGTATTTT; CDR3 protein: CASSRELATYTDTQYF
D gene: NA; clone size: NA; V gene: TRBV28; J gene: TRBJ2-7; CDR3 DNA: TGTGCCAGCAGTTTTCTCCGGGACACTTTCTCCTACGAGCAGTACTTC; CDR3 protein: CASSFLRDTFSYEQYF
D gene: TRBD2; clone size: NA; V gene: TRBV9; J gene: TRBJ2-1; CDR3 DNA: TGTGCCAGCAGCGAGGGACTAGCGGGAGGAAGCTCCTACAATGAGCAGTTCTTC; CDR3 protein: CASSEGLAGGSSYNEQFF
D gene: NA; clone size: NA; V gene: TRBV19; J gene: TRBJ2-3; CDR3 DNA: TGTGCCAGTACCCTCGGCACAGGATCTGGTGGAACAGATACGCAGTATTTT; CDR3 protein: CASTLGTGSGGTDTQYF
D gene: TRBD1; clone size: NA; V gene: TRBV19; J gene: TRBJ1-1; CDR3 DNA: TGTGCCAGTAGTACGACAGGGCTTAGGACTGAAGCTTTCTTT; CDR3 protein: CASSTTGLRTEAFF
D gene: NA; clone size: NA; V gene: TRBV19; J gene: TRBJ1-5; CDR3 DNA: TGTGCCAGTAGTATGACGGGGGGGAATCAGCCCCAGCATTTT; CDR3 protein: CASSMTGGNQPQHF
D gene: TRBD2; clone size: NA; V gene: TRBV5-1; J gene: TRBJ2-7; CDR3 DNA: TGCGCCAGCAGCTTGGCGACTAGCGCGACCTACGAGCAGTACTTC; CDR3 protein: CASSLATSATYEQYF
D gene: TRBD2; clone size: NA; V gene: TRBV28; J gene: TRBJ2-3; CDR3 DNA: TGTGCCAGCAGTTTCGCGACTAGCGGGAGTTCAGATACGCAGTATTTT; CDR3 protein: CASSFATSGSSDTQYF
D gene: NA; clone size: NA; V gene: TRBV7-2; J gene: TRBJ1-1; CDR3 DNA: TGTGCCAGCAGTAAAGCCACTGAAGCTTTCTTT; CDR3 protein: CASSKATEAFF
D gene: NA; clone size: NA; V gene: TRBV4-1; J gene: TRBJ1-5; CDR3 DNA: TGCGCCAGCAGCCAAACCAGGGAAAATCAGCCCCAGCATTTT; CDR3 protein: CASSQTRENQPQHF
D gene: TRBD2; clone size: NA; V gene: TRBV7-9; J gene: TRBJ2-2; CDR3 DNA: TGTGCCAGCAGCTTGACTAGCGGGAGGGGCACCGGGGAGCTGTTTTTT; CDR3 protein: CASSLTSGRGTGELFF
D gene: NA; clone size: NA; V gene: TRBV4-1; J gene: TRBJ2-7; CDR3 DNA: TGCGCCAGCAGCCAAGATCCCCGCGAGCAGTACTTC; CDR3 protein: CASSQDPREQYF
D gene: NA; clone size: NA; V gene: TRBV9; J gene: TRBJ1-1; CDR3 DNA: TGTGCCAGCAGCGGGACTAGGGGGGAAGCTTTCTTT; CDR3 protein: CASSGTRGEAFF
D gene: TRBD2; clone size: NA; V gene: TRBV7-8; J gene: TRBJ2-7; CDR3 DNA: TGTGCCAGCAGCGCTATAGCGGGAGGGGACTACGAGCAGTACTTC; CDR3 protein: CASSAIAGGDYEQYF
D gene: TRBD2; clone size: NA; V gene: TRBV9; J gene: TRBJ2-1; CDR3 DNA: TGTGCCAGCAGCTTGACTAGCGGGAGTTGGAATGAGCAGTTCTTC; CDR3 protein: CASSLTSGSWNEQFF
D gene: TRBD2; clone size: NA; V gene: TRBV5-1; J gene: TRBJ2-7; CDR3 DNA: TGCGCCAGCAGCTTGGTCCGAGCGGGAGAGAAATACGAGCAGTACTTC; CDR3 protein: CASSLVRAGEKYEQYF
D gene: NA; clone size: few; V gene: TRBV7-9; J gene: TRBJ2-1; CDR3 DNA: TGTGCCAGCACCTCCCGGGGTCACCCTGGCACCTACAATGAGCAGTTCTTC; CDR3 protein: CASTSRGHPGTYNEQFF
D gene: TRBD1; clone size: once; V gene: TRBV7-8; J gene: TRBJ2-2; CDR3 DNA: TGTGCCAGCAATACAGGGGGCGCGTTGGACACCGGGGAGCTGTTTTTT; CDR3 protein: CASNTGGALDTGELFF
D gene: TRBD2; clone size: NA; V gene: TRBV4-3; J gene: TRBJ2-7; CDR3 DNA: TGCGCCAGCAGCCAAGAAGCGGGGTCGACCTACGAGCAGTACTTC; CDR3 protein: CASSQEAGSTYEQYF
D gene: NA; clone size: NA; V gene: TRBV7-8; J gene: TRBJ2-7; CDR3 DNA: TGTGCCAGCAGCCCGTCGGATCCGCTGAGGGCCTACGAGCAGTACTTC; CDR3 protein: CASSPSDPLRAYEQYF
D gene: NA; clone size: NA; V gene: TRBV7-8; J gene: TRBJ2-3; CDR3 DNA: TGTGCCAGCAGCTTCCTCACAGATACGCAGTATTTT; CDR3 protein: CASSFLTDTQYF
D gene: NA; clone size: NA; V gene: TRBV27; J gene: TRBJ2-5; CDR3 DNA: TGTGCCAGCAGTTTATCAGTTACTCAAGAGACCCAGTACTTC; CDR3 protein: CASSLSVTQETQYF
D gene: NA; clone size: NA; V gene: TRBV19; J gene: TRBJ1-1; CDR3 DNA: TGTGCCAGTAGTTGGGAGACGGCGAACACTGAAGCTTTCTTT; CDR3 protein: CASSWETANTEAFF
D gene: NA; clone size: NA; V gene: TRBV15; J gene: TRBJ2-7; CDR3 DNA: TGTGCCACCAGCAGAGCGAGAGGGTTCCCCTACGAGCAGTACTTC; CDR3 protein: CATSRARGFPYEQYF
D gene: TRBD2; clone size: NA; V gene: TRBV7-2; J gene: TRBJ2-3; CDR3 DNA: TGTGCCAGCAGCTCCCTAGCGGTAGGCACAGATACGCAGTATTTT; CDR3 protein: CASSSLAVGTDTQYF